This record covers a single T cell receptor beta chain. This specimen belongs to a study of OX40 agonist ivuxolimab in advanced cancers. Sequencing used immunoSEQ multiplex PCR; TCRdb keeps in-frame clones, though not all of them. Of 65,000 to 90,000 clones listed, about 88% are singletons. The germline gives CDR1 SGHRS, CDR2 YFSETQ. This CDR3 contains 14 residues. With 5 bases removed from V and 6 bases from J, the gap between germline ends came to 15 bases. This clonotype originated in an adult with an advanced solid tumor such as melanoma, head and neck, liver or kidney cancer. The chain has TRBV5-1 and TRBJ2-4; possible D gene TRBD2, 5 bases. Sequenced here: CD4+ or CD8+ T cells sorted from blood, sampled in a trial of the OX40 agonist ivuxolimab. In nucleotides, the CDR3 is TGCGCCAGCAGAACGAACACCGGAGGAAACATTCAGTACTTC. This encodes CASRTNTGGNIQYF.